The TCR beta chain under discussion was sequenced for a study of metastatic and nonmetastatic thyroid tumors. Study summary: Repertoire data that came from the blood and tumor or nodule tissue of malignant and benign thyroid patients were compared. Study-wide results and limits: The study reportedly found significantly higher TCR beta diversity in malignant thyroid tumors than benign nodules, in blood and tumor.

This clone was picked up many times. The target antigen is unknown. Thyroid surgery had not been preceded by any treatment in any patient. Authors' data handling: In papillary thyroid cancer, a distant-metastasis classifier was built using CDR3 differences across clinicopathological groups. TCRdb ran MiXCR on the PCR reads. What appears here as the V and J calls and clone size reflects TCRdb's work, not the paper's. The sample holds approximately 65,000 clones, about 3.8% seen once. The CDR3 is 15 amino acids. Germline V gene lookup returns CDR1 KGHDR and CDR2 SFDVKD. J lost 10 bases, V lost 3 bases, and 9 bases had no gene match.

J is TRBJ2-1 and V is TRBV24-1, with TRBD1 matching over 9 bases. The TCR was taken from a female donor with papillary thyroid cancer or a benign thyroid nodule (not recorded which). Some clones in this sample may be carry-over from other donors' samples. Source material: blood. CDR3 sequence: CATSDPKDGTGEQFF. In nucleotides, the CDR3 is TGTGCCACCAGTGATCCCAAGGACGGGACAGGGGAGCAGTTCTTC.